Presented here are 3 T cell receptor beta chains from one specimen sequenced in a study of OX40 agonist ivuxolimab in advanced cancers. Libraries were constructed by the immunoSEQ multiplex PCR assay. TCRdb obtained this table from immuneACCESS and retained in-frame rearrangements with V and J assigned. These tables miss some clones; where compared with another copy, unresolved V genes account for less than half of the shortfall, and the remainder is unexplained. The sample table shows 34,000 or so clones, and approximately 80% are seen once. The ten top clones hold 15% to 20% of the sample. The starting material was CD4+ or CD8+ T cells sorted from blood, obtained in a trial of the OX40 agonist ivuxolimab. The receptors were gathered from an adult with an advanced solid tumor such as melanoma, head and neck, liver or kidney cancer.

This clone was picked up a small number of times. The chain has TRBV7-9 and TRBJ2-1; D is unresolved. V was cut by 5 bases and J by 0 bases, with 17 bases left in between. This CDR3 contains 17 residues. Germline loops: CDR1 SEHNR, CDR2 FQNEAQ (reference sequence). The CDR3 region is CASSHGLRTISYNEQFF. CDR3 coding DNA: TGTGCCAGCAGCCATGGGTTAAGGACCATCTCCTACAATGAGCAGTTCTTC.

A few counts support this clone. The CDR3 loop reads CASRRQGSQPQHF. The CDR3 DNA reads TGTGCCAGCAGAAGGCAGGGAAGTCAGCCCCAGCATTTT. V and J are TRBV6-4 and TRBJ1-5; maybe TRBD1 (5 bases). This CDR3 contains 13 residues. Trimming cost V 6 bases and J 6 bases, with 12 bases left between them. Looked up from germline, CDR1 is MRHNA and CDR2 is SNTAGT.

CDR3 in amino acids: CASLTGSTNEKLFF. In nucleotides, the CDR3 is TGTGCCAGTTTAACGGGTTCAACTAATGAAAAACTGTTTTTT. The gene calls are TRBV2 and TRBJ1-4; no definite D call. The CDR3 extends over 14 amino acids. V lost 9 bases and J 0 bases, leaving 11 bases between the germline ends. From germline, CDR1 is SNHLY and CDR2 FYNNEI.